This paragraph reports one T cell receptor (beta chain). What it binds is unknown. Germline CDR1 GTSNPN, CDR2 SVGIG (reference sequence). This CDR3 has 14 residues. The ends lost 1 base at V and 7 bases at J; junction bases unmatched: 8. This sample was included in a study of OX40 agonist ivuxolimab in advanced cancers. General study results and limits: Normalized expansion of T-cell clones was also low for some nonresponders. Dose levels from 0.1 to 3.0 mg/kg saw CD4+ and CD8+ blood T cells expand clonally by week 6.

Using immunoSEQ multiplex PCR, the repertoire was profiled, and TCRdb retains in-frame clones only, with some absent. The data show 20,000 to 25,000 clones, 75% to 90% seen once. Samples were taken at baseline and on day 1 of cycles 4 and 7. The chain recombines TRBV30 with TRBJ2-7; 9 bases match TRBD2. The specimen comprised CD4+ or CD8+ T cells sorted from blood, sampled in a trial of the OX40 agonist ivuxolimab. The source of this sequence is an adult with an advanced solid tumor such as melanoma, head and neck, liver or kidney cancer. CDR3 sequence reads: CAWSGIAGVVEQYF. CDR3 sequence (DNA): TGTGCCTGGAGTGGAATAGCGGGAGTGGTTGAGCAGTACTTC.